This entry is about one T cell receptor beta chain. Its antigen remains unknown. Germline V gene data show CDR1 as MNHNY and CDR2 as SVGAGI (reference sequence). This CDR3 spans 9 amino acids. With 6 bases removed from V and 8 bases from J, the gap between germline ends came to 4 bases. None of the donors, who were healthy HIV-negative adults, had recently had acute infections or vaccinations. The study used approximately 90 million PBMCs per unsorted sample for genomic DNA. This sample stems from a study of shared clonotypes between healthy human individuals. Each PCR replicate run on unsorted PBMC took in around 300 ng DNA, roughly 32,000 T cell genomes. Sequencing was performed with immunoSEQ multiplex PCR; in TCRdb, only in-frame clones are kept and a portion is missing. Found here are approximately 500,000 clones, about 75% of them singletons; the top ten hold about 12%. Whole-study findings and limits: The small donor group covered limited genetic and exposure diversity.

The genes are TRBV6-6 and TRBJ1-1; D ambiguous. This TCR derives from a woman aged 40 to 50 in good health. Some clones in this sample may be carry-over from other donors' samples. The source material was PBMCs. CDR3 region: CASRPEAFF. The CDR3 DNA sequence: TGTGCCAGCAGACCCGAAGCTTTCTTT.